The sequence of this T cell receptor (beta chain) was determined in a study of blood T cell repertoires in COVID-19. Study details: Acute and convalescent COVID-19 specimens originated in the United States, Italy and Spain. Sources were T cells, B-cell-depleted T cells, or PBMCs; the material itself was cDNA or gDNA.

Deletions cut 5 bases from V and 1 base from J, with 15 bases between. The CDR3 extends over 15 amino acids. Germline loops: CDR1 SGHAT, CDR2 FQDESV (reference sequence). The protocol was immunoSEQ multiplex PCR, while the TCRdb copy is restricted to in-frame clones and leaves out a portion. The repertoire holds just under 65,000 clones, with over 70% as singletons. The rearrangement joins TRBV11-1 to TRBJ2-7; D possibly corresponds to TRBD1 (6 bases). This receptor was obtained from a human donor in a cohort sampled during active COVID-19. Sequenced material: peripheral blood. The CDR3 DNA reads as TGTGCCAGCAGCCCAACCGGGACAAAGTCCTACGAGCAGTACTTC. Translated: CASSPTGTKSYEQYF.